One sample yielded the 16 T cell receptor beta chains listed below, sequenced in a study of tumour-infiltrating T cells in Burkitt lymphoma. Libraries were prepared by immunoSEQ multiplex PCR; TCRdb keeps only in-frame clonotypes and omits some of them. The sample contains 4,500 to 5,000 clones, about 13% of which appear only once. Source material: tumor tissue. The receptors were sampled from a human donor with Burkitt lymphoma.

The chain joins TRBV6-5 to TRBJ2-7, with no clear D. Germline V gives CDR1 MNHEY, CDR2 SVGAGI. The CDR3 runs 13 residues. V was clipped by 0 bases and J by 7 bases, with 10 bases between them. The chain's CDR3 is CASSYSVVWEQYF. CDR3 coding DNA: TGTGCCAGCAGTTACTCGGTTGTTTGGGAGCAGTACTTC.

The rearrangement links TRBV9 to TRBJ2-6, with a possible D match to TRBD1 (6 bases). The CDR3 totals 15 residues. V dropped 1 base and J dropped 4 bases, with 9 bases sitting between them. Germline loops: CDR1 SGDLS, CDR2 YYNGEE. The chain's CDR3 is CASSVPGTGANVLTF. The CDR3, as DNA: TGTGCCAGCAGCGTACCAGGGACAGGGGCCAACGTCCTGACTTTC.

The chain carries TRBV5-1 and TRBJ1-1; tentative D call: TRBD1 (5 bases). Between the trimmed V and J ends, which lost 2 bases and 5 bases, there was a span of 13 bases. The CDR3 covers 14 residues. Germline CDR1 is SGHRS and CDR2 is YFSETQ. The CDR3 DNA follows: TGCGCCAGCAGCTTTGTGGAAGGGGAGACTGAAGCTTTCTTT. Residues: CASSFVEGETEAFF.

This chain uses TRBV19 with TRBJ2-1; no firm D call. The ends were cut back, 3 bases at V and 2 bases at J, with 8 bases in the middle. Germline CDR1 LNHDA, CDR2 SQIVND (reference sequence). The CDR3 extends over 14 amino acids. CDR3 in DNA: TGTGCCAGTAGTATTGAGCTCCCCTACAATGAGCAGTTCTTC. As protein: CASSIELPYNEQFF.

The chain recombines TRBV5-6 with TRBJ2-3; D is possibly TRBD2 (6 bases). Deletions cut 2 bases from V and 4 bases from J, with 11 bases between. The CDR3 has 14 amino acids. CDR1 SGHDT and CDR2 YYEEEE come from the germline V gene. The CDR3 DNA follows: TGTGCCAGCAGCTTTAAGGAGGGAGCAGATACGCAGTATTTT. As protein: CASSFKEGADTQYF.

The CDR3 sequence: CASRRIDEQFF. CDR3 in DNA: TGTGCCAGCAGACGAATCGATGAGCAGTTCTTC. The V call is TRBV6-5, the J call TRBJ2-1; no definite D call. Trimming took off 6 bases at V and 8 bases at J, with 8 bases between the two ends. The CDR3 consists of 11 residues. Per germline, CDR1 MNHEY and CDR2 SVGAGI.

This clone was observed a handful of times. This sequence joins TRBV9 and TRBJ2-7; TRBD1 might be the D (6 bases). Germline CDR1 SGDLS, CDR2 YYNGEE. There are 15 residues in the CDR3. V lost 0 bases to trimming and J lost 2 bases, with 12 bases between them. The CDR3 protein is CASSVAPGAPYEQYF. The CDR3 coding sequence is TGTGCCAGCAGCGTAGCCCCAGGGGCACCCTACGAGCAGTACTTC. The full variable domain, completed using reference TRBV9 and TRBJ2-7, is DSGVTQTPKHLITATGQRVTLRCSPRSGDLSVYWYQQSLDQGLQFLIQYYNGEERAKGNILERFSAQQFPDLHSELNLSSLELGDSALYFCASSVAPGAPYEQYFGPGTRLTVT.

This clone was picked up a small number of times. This chain uses TRBV5-4 with TRBJ2-1; D is ambiguous. Germline assignment: CDR1 SGHNT and CDR2 YYREEE (reference sequence). There are 14 residues in the CDR3. V was shortened by 4 bases and J by 5 bases, with 13 bases between the two germline ends. CDR3 loop: CASSAPKRDNEQFF. CDR3 DNA: TGTGCCAGCAGCGCCCCCAAGCGAGACAATGAGCAGTTCTTC.

The chain has TRBV6-1 and TRBJ2-1; 7 nucleotides match TRBD2. With V trimmed by 2 bases and J by 3 bases, 1 base remained unmatched. In germline, CDR1 is MNHNS, CDR2 SASEGT. The CDR3 runs 14 residues. DNA of the CDR3: TGTGCCAGCAGTGAACTAGCGGACTACAATGAGCAGTTCTTC. Its translation is CASSELADYNEQFF.

This clone appeared a few times. V gene TRBV7-2 combines with J gene TRBJ1-3, with D tentatively TRBD1 (5 bases). The CDR3 is 14 residues long. Germline CDR1 reads SGHTA; CDR2 reads FQGNSA. V was pared by 5 bases and J by 1 base, with 9 bases between. The CDR3 loop is CASSATASGNTIYF. The DNA for the CDR3 is TGTGCCAGCAGCGCGACAGCGTCTGGAAACACCATATATTTT.

The chain links TRBV18 to TRBJ1-2, with TRBD1 identical over 9 bases. The CDR3 runs to 18 residues. Germline V lookup: CDR1 KGHSH, CDR2 LQKENI. J gave up 3 bases and V 3 bases, and 14 bases lay outside the gene matches. CDR3 residues: CASSPYVPGQGSDYGYTF. CDR3 DNA sequence: TGTGCCAGCTCACCTTATGTCCCGGGACAGGGATCGGACTATGGCTACACCTTC.

This clone was counted between two and nine times. The chain combines TRBV6-5 with TRBJ1-2, with 10 bases aligning to TRBD1. The CDR3 covers 16 residues. Germline V lookup: CDR1 MNHEY, CDR2 SVGAGI. V shed 1 base, J shed 5 bases, and the junction held 7 bases outside the gene matches. The CDR3 DNA sequence: TGTGCCAGCAGTTACTTCCTGACAGGGGGCAGTTATGGCTACACCTTC. Translating gives CASSYFLTGGSYGYTF.

This clone was seen more than once but under ten times. The rearrangement links TRBV13 to TRBJ2-2; the D call may be TRBD1 or TRBD2 (5 bases each). Germline CDR1 is PRHDT and CDR2 is FYEKMQ (reference sequence). This CDR3 is built from 17 residues. The V end was cut by 4 bases, the J end by 6 bases, with 21 bases between. CDR3 protein: CASSSRDHLWGSGELFF. CDR3 nucleotide sequence: TGTGCCAGCAGCTCCCGGGACCATCTATGGGGTTCCGGGGAGCTGTTTTTT.

Within the sample, this clone is large (0.1 to 1%). This rearrangement joins TRBV9 to TRBJ2-3; D uncertain. Germline CDR1 is SGDLS and CDR2 is YYNGEE. V lost 1 base to trimming and J lost 4 bases, with 13 bases between them. CDR3 length: 15 residues. CDR3 nucleotides: TGTGCCAGCAGCGTACTAGGCCTGGGCGCAGATACGCAGTATTTT. Protein: CASSVLGLGADTQYF.

This clone is deemed medium-sized. The chain recombines TRBV15 with TRBJ2-5; D call uncertain. The CDR3 is 16 residues long. Germline values: CDR1 LNHNV, CDR2 YYDKDF (reference sequence). V was cut by 3 bases and J by 1 base, with 15 bases left in between. CDR3 in amino acids: CATSRTLVGPQETQYF. As DNA, the CDR3 is TGTGCCACCAGCAGGACGTTGGTTGGGCCCCAAGAGACCCAGTACTTC.

This clone appeared a few times. The chain combines TRBV28 with TRBJ1-1, with D possibly being TRBD1 (6 bases). The CDR3 contains 14 residues. Germline V lookup: CDR1 MDHEN, CDR2 SYDVKM. Trimming took off 6 bases at V and 10 bases at J, with 21 bases between the two ends. The CDR3, as DNA: TGTGCCAGCAGGACCTACAGGGTTAGGCGTGGAGCTTTCTTT. Its protein product is CASRTYRVRRGAFF.